The rows below give T cell receptor beta chains drawn from one sample of a study of a mutant IDH1 vaccine in newly diagnosed glioma. These TCRs' antigens remain unknown. Generated by immunoSEQ multiplex PCR, the TCRdb table keeps only in-frame clones and is missing some. This sample carries tens of thousands of clones, around three fifths of them seen once, and the ten largest clones take more than 4.5%. The source was peripheral blood mononuclear cells (PBMCs), collected from a glioma patient whose treatment included an IDH1 peptide vaccine. Receptors originate from a man aged 40-55 years with glioma. Some clones in this sample may be carry-over from other donors' samples. Both conserved end residues are part of each CDR3. The D gene is left open where the match is weak. A row's size may be missing; if present it is once, few, many or a size class.

J: TRBJ2-5; length: 13; size: -; V: TRBV14; D: -; DNA: TGTGCCAGCAGCCAACGAGGCACAGGGACCCAGTACTTC; CDR3: CASSQRGTGTQYF
J: TRBJ2-7; length: 14; size: -; V: TRBV7-9; D: TRBD2; DNA: TGTGCCAGCACCTTGGGGGGGGACTCTACGCAGCAGTACTTC; CDR3: CASTLGGDSTQQYF
J: TRBJ2-1; length: 14; size: -; V: TRBV19; D: -; DNA: TGTGCCAGTAGTATAGAGGTTCTCGACAATGAGCAGTTCTTC; CDR3: CASSIEVLDNEQFF
J: TRBJ1-1; length: 13; size: -; V: TRBV7-3; D: -; DNA: TGTGCCAGCAGCCGGACAGCGGACACTGAAGCTTTCTTT; CDR3: CASSRTADTEAFF
J: TRBJ2-3; length: 14; size: -; V: TRBV5-4; D: TRBD2; DNA: TGTGCCAGCAGTAGCGGGGCCGGGGCAGATACGCAGTATTTT; CDR3: CASSSGAGADTQYF
J: TRBJ1-1; length: 15; size: -; V: TRBV6-5; D: -; DNA: TGTGCCAGCAGCCCTAGGACAGCGACTCTCACTGAAGCTTTCTTT; CDR3: CASSPRTATLTEAFF
J: TRBJ2-2; length: 16; size: -; V: TRBV7-9; D: -; DNA: TGTGCCAGCAGCTTACGAGGGGGGGCAGGTTCCGGGGAGCTGTTTTTT; CDR3: CASSLRGGAGSGELFF
J: TRBJ1-1; length: 15; size: -; V: TRBV4-1; D: TRBD1; DNA: TGCGCCAGCAGCAAAACCGGGACAGGGGAAACTGAAGCTTTCTTT; CDR3: CASSKTGTGETEAFF
J: TRBJ1-6; length: 14; size: few; V: TRBV5-1; D: -; DNA: TGCGCCAGCAGAACTAGTGATACAAATTCACCCCTCCACTTT; CDR3: CASRTSDTNSPLHF
J: TRBJ1-5; length: 16; size: few; V: TRBV1; D: -; DNA: TGCACCAGCAGCCAAGTAGGAAGGGCCCCCTATCCGGCCCAGCATTTT; CDR3: CTSSQVGRAPYPAQHF
J: TRBJ2-7; length: 14; size: -; V: TRBV6-1; D: -; DNA: TGTGCCAGCAGTGAATATTGGGACAAAAGCTGGCAGTACTTC; CDR3: CASSEYWDKSWQYF
J: TRBJ1-2; length: 14; size: -; V: TRBV7-9; D: TRBD1; DNA: TGTGCCAGCAGCCCTCGGACAGGGGGCTATGGCTACACCTTC; CDR3: CASSPRTGGYGYTF
J: TRBJ2-5; length: 14; size: -; V: TRBV7-9; D: -; DNA: TGTGCCAGCAGCCGCGCGGGGTACCAAGAGACCCAGTACTTC; CDR3: CASSRAGYQETQYF
J: TRBJ1-4; length: 15; size: -; V: TRBV10-1; D: TRBD1; DNA: TGCGCCAGCAGTGGAGGACAGGGCGGTAATGAAAAACTGTTTTTT; CDR3: CASSGGQGGNEKLFF
J: TRBJ1-2; length: 15; size: few; V: TRBV6-5; D: TRBD1; DNA: TGTGCCAGCAGTTACTCGTCGGGACAGGGACATGGCTACACCTTC; CDR3: CASSYSSGQGHGYTF